One sample yielded the 21 T cell receptor beta chains listed below, sequenced in a study of T cells after yellow fever vaccination. TCRdb re-called the 5' RACE reads through MiXCR, storing one row per CDR3 protein. The table has hundreds of thousands of distinct CDR3 sequences, roughly 3.5% seen once. The source material was PBMCs, sampled on the day of the yellow fever booster vaccination. Source of these receptors: a man aged 18 to 35 who received the YFV17D yellow fever vaccine.

The V and J genes are TRBV15 and TRBJ1-6; D is undetermined. CDR3 size: 14 residues. V lost 0 bases and J lost 7, with 7 bases in between. From germline, CDR1 is LNHNV and CDR2 YYDKDF (reference sequence). CDR3: CATSRDWQNSPLHF. The DNA for the CDR3 is TGTGCCACCAGCAGAGATTGGCAAAATTCACCCCTCCACTTT.

This clonotype has only a few counts. This chain joins TRBV13 and TRBJ1-4; D gene uncertain. CDR3 size: 15 residues. V lost 0 bases and J 5 bases, leaving 10 bases between the germline ends. Germline V lookup: CDR1 PRHDT, CDR2 FYEKMQ (reference sequence). The CDR3 DNA sequence: TGTGCCAGCAGCTTAGGTTACAGCCAAAATGAAAAACTGTTTTTT. Translated, it gives CASSLGYSQNEKLFF.

This clonotype was seen repeatedly, ten times or more. The V call is TRBV3-1, the J call TRBJ2-5, with a tentative D call TRBD1 (6 bases). Germline V gives CDR1 LGHDT, CDR2 YNNKEL (reference sequence). The V gene lost 2 bases and the J gene lost 3 bases, with 13 bases spanning the gap. This CDR3 is 15 amino acids long. This CDR3 reads CASSQTQGWEETQYF. DNA for the CDR3: TGTGCCAGCAGCCAAACCCAGGGGTGGGAAGAGACCCAGTACTTC.

In its sample, this clonotype was seen many times. The V gene is TRBV10-3, the J gene TRBJ1-5; the D gene is possibly TRBD1 (5 bases). V lost 1 base and J lost 5, with 9 bases in between. The CDR3 length is 14 residues. The germline V gene has CDR1 ENHRY and CDR2 SYGVKD. The CDR3 DNA is TGTGCCATCAGTGAGTGGGGGGGGGATCAGCCCCAGCATTTT. It specifies CAISEWGGDQPQHF.

CDR3 sequence reads: CASTPSDFNEKLFF. The CDR3 bases are TGTGCCAGCACCCCTTCGGACTTTAATGAAAAACTGTTTTTT. The J gene is TRBJ1-4, the V gene TRBV12-3 or TRBV12-4; unclear D gene. Between the trimmed V and J ends, which lost 7 bases and 4 bases, there was a span of 13 bases. There are 14 residues in the CDR3.

This clonotype showed up many times. This sequence joins TRBV7-9 and TRBJ2-2; weak D call: TRBD1 (6 bases). Germline V CDR1 and CDR2: SEHNR, FQNEAQ (reference sequence). V lost 0 bases and J lost 1, with 12 bases in between. This CDR3 region has 17 residues. This CDR3 reads CASSLADRSENTGELFF. CDR3 coding DNA: TGTGCCAGCAGCTTAGCTGACAGGTCAGAGAACACCGGGGAGCTGTTTTTT. The full variable domain, its missing parts supplied by reference TRBV7-9 and TRBJ2-2, is DTGVSQNPRHKITKRGQNVTFRCDPISEHNRLYWYRQTLGQGPEFLTYFQNEAQLEKSRLLSDRFSAERPKGSFSTLEIQRTEQGDSAMYLCASSLADRSENTGELFFGEGSRLTVL.

The chain has TRBV7-9 and TRBJ2-7; D is ambiguous. The germline V and J ends were trimmed by 6 bases and 6 bases, with 18 bases remaining between them. CDR3 length equals 14 residues. Germline CDR1 is SEHNR and CDR2 is FQNEAQ (reference sequence). For the CDR3, the DNA is TGTGCCAGCAGTGAAACGGTTGTTCCGGCCGAGCAGTACTTC. This codes for CASSETVVPAEQYF.

This clonotype was detected ten times or more. The CDR3 reads CASSPRERTPYNEQFF. CDR3 nucleotide sequence: TGTGCCAGCTCACCACGAGAGCGAACACCCTACAATGAGCAGTTCTTC. The V gene is TRBV18, the J gene TRBJ2-1; the D is unclear. Deletions cut 1 base from V and 2 bases from J, with 12 bases between. This CDR3 has 16 residues. Germline lookup yields CDR1 KGHSH and CDR2 LQKENI. Based on the CDR3 plus reference TRBV18 and TRBJ2-1, the full variable domain is NAGVMQNPRHLVRRRGQEARLRCSPMKGHSHVYWYRQLPEEGLKFMVYLQKENIIDESGMPKERFSAEFPKEGPSILRIQQVVRGDSAAYFCASSPRERTPYNEQFFGPGTRLTVL.

The chain is built from TRBV28 and TRBJ1-2, with D uncertain. V dropped 7 bases and J dropped 4 bases, with 16 bases sitting between them. CDR3 length equals 14 residues. Per the germline V gene, CDR1 is MDHEN and CDR2 is SYDVKM. The CDR3 reads CASMLTEVGYGYTF. For the CDR3, the DNA is TGTGCCAGCATGTTAACAGAAGTAGGCTATGGCTACACCTTC.

This clonotype was seen at least ten times. The chain links TRBV13 to TRBJ2-3; D unclear. Germline V gene lookup returns CDR1 PRHDT and CDR2 FYEKMQ (reference sequence). This CDR3 is built from 13 residues. Trimming shortened V by 6 bases and J by 0 bases, and 7 bases separated the two germline ends. CDR3: CASSLYSTDTQYF. As DNA, the CDR3 is TGTGCCAGCAGTTTGTACAGCACAGATACGCAGTATTTT. The variable domain in full, with the rest retrieved from reference TRBV13 and TRBJ2-3, is AAGVIQSPRHLIKEKRETATLKCYPIPRHDTVYWYQQGPGQDPQFLISFYEKMQSDKGSIPDRFSAQQFSDYHSELNMSSLELGDSALYFCASSLYSTDTQYFGPGTRLTVL.

This clonotype was picked up many times. V is TRBV5-4 and J is TRBJ2-3; D could derive from TRBD1 or TRBD2 (5 bases each). CDR1 and CDR2 (germline): SGHNT, YYREEE (reference sequence). The CDR3 runs 14 residues. Trimming cost V 1 base and J 6 bases, with 12 bases left between them. The CDR3 region has the DNA TGTGCCAGCAGCTTGTTTATGGGGGAGGATACGCAGTATTTT. It yields the protein CASSLFMGEDTQYF.

A few counts support this clonotype. The gene calls are TRBV9 and TRBJ2-1, with 12 bases identical to TRBD2. Germline lookup yields CDR1 SGDLS and CDR2 YYNGEE. This CDR3 spans 19 amino acids. J gave up 0 bases and V 4 bases, and 11 bases lay outside the gene matches. The CDR3 nucleotides read TGTGCCAGCAGCACATGGGGACTAGCGGGCATCAGCTCCTACAATGAGCAGTTCTTC. Translation: CASSTWGLAGISSYNEQFF.

The rearrangement links TRBV29-1 to TRBJ1-2, with D maybe TRBD1 (5 bases). V lost 7 bases and J 4 bases, leaving 10 bases between the germline ends. CDR3 size: 11 residues. Germline CDR1 and CDR2: SQVTM and ANQGSEA. The CDR3 spells CSARQSYGYTF. The CDR3 DNA reads as TGCAGCGCCCGACAGAGCTATGGCTACACCTTC.

This clonotype was seen repeatedly, ten times or more. This rearrangement joins TRBV4-3 to TRBJ2-1, with D perhaps TRBD2 (5 bases). The V end lost 1 base, the J end lost 0 bases, and 13 bases lay between the germline ends. Germline V gene data show CDR1 as LGHNA and CDR2 as YSLEER. This CDR3 contains 17 residues. The CDR3 sequence is CASSQGLAPSSYNEQFF. In DNA, the CDR3 is TGCGCCAGCAGCCAAGGCTTAGCGCCGAGCTCCTACAATGAGCAGTTCTTC.

This rearrangement joins TRBV6-2 or TRBV6-3 to TRBJ1-2, with D perhaps matching TRBD1 (6 bases). The germline gives CDR1 MNHEY, CDR2 SVGEGT. The ends were cut back, 6 bases at V and 4 bases at J, with 21 bases in the middle. The CDR3 covers 16 residues. CDR3 DNA sequence: TGTGCCAGCAGCCAAGACGGGACAACGGGCTTCTATGGCTACACCTTC. It specifies CASSQDGTTGFYGYTF.

This clonotype was observed many times. The chain carries TRBV6-1 and TRBJ1-4; possible D gene TRBD1, 5 bases. CDR1 and CDR2 (germline): MNHNS, SASEGT. The CDR3 contains 14 residues. Between the trimmed V and J ends, which lost 6 bases and 5 bases, there was a span of 13 bases. CDR3 nucleotide sequence: TGTGCCAGCAGAATGACAGACTCCAATGAAAAACTGTTTTTT. This translates into CASRMTDSNEKLFF.

This clonotype was counted only a few times. The chain has TRBV4-3 and TRBJ2-5; 9 bases agree with TRBD2. The ends lost 4 bases at V and 4 bases at J; junction bases unmatched: 16. The CDR3 sequence is 18 residues long. Per germline, CDR1 LGHNA and CDR2 YSLEER. The CDR3 spells CASSRERVASGEGETQYF. The DNA of the CDR3 is TGCGCCAGCAGCCGAGAGAGGGTGGCTAGCGGGGAGGGAGAGACCCAGTACTTC.

This clonotype was seen a handful of times. The V call is TRBV5-1, the J call TRBJ1-2, with no clear D. The V gene's germline CDR1 is SGHRS and CDR2 YFSETQ. This CDR3 comprises 12 residues. Trimming stripped 4 bases from V and 2 bases from J, with 6 bases between. CDR3 DNA sequence: TGCGCCAGCAGCGAGACAAACTATGGCTACACCTTC. This gives the protein CASSETNYGYTF.

This sequence joins TRBV5-4 and TRBJ2-5; 10 bases map to TRBD2. V was pared by 0 bases and J by 7 bases, with 12 bases of the junction left unmatched. Germline loops: CDR1 SGHNT, CDR2 YYREEE (reference sequence). The CDR3 consists of 17 residues. In DNA, the CDR3 is TGTGCCAGCAGCTTGGAGGGGAGTAGCGGGGGGCTGGTGACCCAGTACTTC. Amino acid sequence: CASSLEGSSGGLVTQYF.

This clonotype was recorded many times. The V gene is TRBV3-1, the J gene TRBJ1-2; D call uncertain. CDR1 and CDR2 (germline): LGHDT, YNNKEL (reference sequence). The CDR3 is made up of 13 amino acids. V dropped 4 bases and J dropped 8 bases, with 14 bases sitting between them. The chain's CDR3 is CASSPSVVGGYTF. The DNA for the CDR3 is TGTGCCAGCAGCCCTAGCGTTGTGGGAGGCTACACCTTC.

This clonotype was detected ten times or more. J is TRBJ1-5 and V is TRBV20-1, with 8 bases matching TRBD1. The CDR3 is made up of 12 amino acids. V gave up 5 bases and J gave up 7 bases; unmatched junction bases: 4. Germline loops: CDR1 DFQATT, CDR2 SNEGSKA (reference sequence). The CDR3 DNA is TGCAGTGCTTACGACAGGGGACAGCCCCAGCATTTT. Protein product: CSAYDRGQPQHF.